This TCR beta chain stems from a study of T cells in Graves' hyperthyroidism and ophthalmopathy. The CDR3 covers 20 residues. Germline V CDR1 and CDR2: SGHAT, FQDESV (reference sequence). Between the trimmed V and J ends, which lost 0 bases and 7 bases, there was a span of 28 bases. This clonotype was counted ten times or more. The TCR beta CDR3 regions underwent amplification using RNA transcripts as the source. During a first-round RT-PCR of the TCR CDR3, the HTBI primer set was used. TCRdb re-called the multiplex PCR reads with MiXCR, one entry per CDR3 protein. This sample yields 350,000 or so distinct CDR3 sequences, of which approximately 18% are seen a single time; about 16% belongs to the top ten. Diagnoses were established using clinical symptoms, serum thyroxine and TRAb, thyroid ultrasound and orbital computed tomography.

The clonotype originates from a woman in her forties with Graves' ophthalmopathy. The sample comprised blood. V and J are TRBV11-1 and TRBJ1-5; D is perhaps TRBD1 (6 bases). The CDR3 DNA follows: TGTGCCAGCAGCTTAGCATACTCCAGGAACAATGACAGGCAAGAGCAGCCCCAGCATTTT. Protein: CASSLAYSRNNDRQEQPQHF.